This TCR beta chain was captured by sequencing in a study of cytomegalovirus exposure and HLA in healthy donors. Study results and caveats: Cytomegalovirus-associated TCR beta chains were listed, numbering more than 150. Later analysis placed DRB1 highest and HLA-C lowest in TCR association rates, which differed by HLA locus.

60 Vbeta and 13 Jbeta primers were used in PCR. The table came from immunoSEQ multiplex PCR; TCRdb's copy has only in-frame clones and leaves some out. The repertoire holds approximately 150,000 clones, with roughly 80% as singletons. CDR3 length equals 14 residues. Germline CDR1 reads KGHSH; CDR2 reads LQKENI. Trimming cost V 6 bases and J 4 bases; bases outside gene matches: 7. On this clone: The antigen remains unidentified.

The TCR sequence derives from a female donor in good health and CMV-seronegative. Sequencing used PBMCs. The chain has TRBV18 and TRBJ2-3, with 7 nucleotides matching TRBD2. CDR3 sequence reads: CASSPGRAPDTQYF. The CDR3 DNA reads as TGTGCCAGCTCGCCAGGGAGGGCTCCAGATACGCAGTATTTT.